Presented here are 2 T cell receptor beta chains from one specimen sequenced in a study of CD8 T cells in Susac syndrome (dated by TCRdb to between 2018 and 2021). The protocol used for the library was the immunoSEQ multiplex PCR assay. RNA was extracted using the RNeasy kit, and roughly 0.45 to 1 ug of the RNA was reverse transcribed with random hexamers. TCRdb ran its own pipeline on the public reads, namely fastp trimming at Q25 and MiXCR clone calling, and kept in-frame beta chains. Each CDR3 protein appears once, grouped with its most common genes and DNA. The sample table contains 250,000 to 300,000 distinct CDR3 sequences; only one count was recorded for 80% to 90% of them. 0.11% of the sample is taken by the ten largest. The sample comprised CD8+ T cells from PBMCs. These receptor sequences come from a human donor with multiple sclerosis.

The table lists this clonotype with a count of one. This chain links TRBV6-1 with TRBJ2-7; tentative D call: TRBD1 (6 bases). The CDR3 contains 14 residues. Germline CDR1 MNHNS, CDR2 SASEGT. The V gene lost 6 bases and the J gene lost 0 bases, with 12 bases spanning the gap. CDR3 protein: CASSQTGASYEQYF. CDR3 sequence (DNA): TGTGCCAGCAGCCAGACAGGCGCCTCCTACGAGCAGTACTTC.

The CDR3 nucleotides are TGTGCCAGCAGGAACCGGGACACCTCTGGAAACACCATATATTTT. It codes for CASRNRDTSGNTIYF. The V call is TRBV28, the J call TRBJ1-3; weak D call: TRBD1 (6 bases). Germline CDR1 MDHEN, CDR2 SYDVKM. The CDR3 has 15 residues. Trimming took off 6 bases at V and 0 bases at J, with 12 bases between the two ends.